Described below is a single T cell receptor beta chain sequence and its context. The antigen remains undetermined. Clones were read by immunoSEQ multiplex PCR, and TCRdb kept only the in-frame ones, dropping some. The sample holds tens of thousands of clones, around nine tenths seen once. These data come from a study of T cell responses to AZD1222 COVID-19 vaccine. V shed 0 bases and J shed 8 bases, with 7 bases lying between them. This CDR3 is 12 amino acids long. Germline V lookup: CDR1 LGHNA, CDR2 YSLEER. The study, taken as a whole, reports: A reported finding is that nearly half of spike-specific TCRs target unmutated variant regions. Mapped onto spike, vaccine-associated CD4 TCRs spanned it and were dominant at 160-218 and 743-854. Donors were mostly white British, more females; clonal diversity possibly underestimated. It was only a handful of AZD1222 recipients who were seropositive at baseline.

The receptor comes from an adult in good health. Sequencing used peripheral blood, obtained on day 0 of MenACWY control vaccination. The J gene is TRBJ1-2, the V gene TRBV4-3; D unresolved. CDR3 amino acids: CASSQEGWGYTF. The CDR3 coding sequence is TGCGCCAGCAGCCAAGAAGGGTGGGGCTACACCTTC.